The 7 T cell receptor beta chains presented below share a single source sample, sequenced in a study of shared clonotypes between healthy human individuals. Assay: immunoSEQ multiplex PCR; the TCRdb copy retains only in-frame clones and omits some. This table has fewer than 600,000 clones, approximately 80% appearing once. Specimen: PBMCs. These receptors all stem from a middle-aged woman in good health. Some clones in this sample may be carry-over from other donors' samples.

In the case of this clone: A read error is the likely source, as a far larger clone sits one nucleotide away. Other DNA sequences in this sample translate to the same CDR3. The chain links TRBV4-3 to TRBJ1-1; perhaps TRBD1 as D (6 bases). This CDR3 has 15 amino acids. CDR1 LGHNA and CDR2 YSLEER come from the germline V gene. The CDR3: CASSQDNRAGTEAFF. In nucleotides, the CDR3 is TGCGCCAGCAGCCAAGATAACAGGGCAGGCACTGAGGCTTTCTTT.

There are a few counts of this clone. V usage is TRBV9 and J usage is TRBJ2-5; 10 bases map to TRBD2. The V gene end was trimmed by 4 bases and the J gene end by 5 bases; junction bases not matched to a gene: 8. This CDR3 has 15 residues. Per the germline V gene, CDR1 is SGDLS and CDR2 is YYNGEE. The CDR3 here is CASSSTGTSAETQYF. The DNA of the CDR3 is TGTGCCAGCAGCTCAACCGGGACTAGCGCTGAGACCCAGTACTTC.

The rearrangement joins TRBV2 to TRBJ1-5; D is perhaps TRBD1 (5 bases). In germline, CDR1 is SNHLY, CDR2 FYNNEI. The CDR3 is made up of 14 amino acids. V was clipped by 7 bases and J by 2 bases, with 12 bases between them. The CDR3 protein is CASTRQLRNQPQHF. CDR3 bases: TGTGCCAGCACCAGACAGCTACGCAATCAGCCCCAGCATTTT.

The chain employs TRBV6-1 and TRBJ1-5, with 8 bases that match TRBD1. The germline CDR1 and CDR2 sequences are MNHNS and SASEGT. The CDR3 has 16 amino acids. Germline trimming cut 2 bases from V and 2 bases from J; bases unmatched to any gene: 5. CDR3 sequence (DNA): TGTGCCAGCAGTGAACAGACAGGGGTGGGCAATCAGCCCCAGCATTTT. Residues: CASSEQTGVGNQPQHF.

Worth noting for this clone: This may be a read error: a much more frequent sequence differs by one nucleotide. V is TRBV5-1 and J is TRBJ2-7, with TRBD1 matching 7 bases. This CDR3 comprises 15 residues. Germline V CDR1 and CDR2: SGHRS, YFSETQ. Trimming removed 4 bases from V and 7 bases from J; junction bases left unmatched: 14. This CDR3 reads CASSGGTAAPGEQYF. CDR3 nucleotide sequence: TGCGCCAGCAGCGGTGGGACAGCCGCCCCGGGGGAGCAGTACTTC.

The gene calls are TRBV28 and TRBJ1-2; 7 bases fit TRBD1. CDR1 MDHEN and CDR2 SYDVKM come from the germline V gene. The CDR3 consists of 12 residues. V lost 5 bases, J lost 3 bases, and 0 bases stayed unmatched. The CDR3 loop reads CASSQGDYGYTF. The CDR3 nucleotides are TGTGCCAGCAGTCAGGGGGACTATGGCTACACCTTC.

The chain uses TRBV19 and TRBJ2-2; D is perhaps TRBD1 or TRBD2 (5 bases each). The CDR3 consists of 15 residues. CDR1 and CDR2 from the germline V gene are LNHDA and SQIVND (reference sequence). V was pared by 0 bases and J by 6 bases, with 11 bases between. The CDR3 region is CASSIEGTEAGELFF. In DNA form, the CDR3 reads TGTGCCAGTAGTATAGAGGGGACGGAGGCCGGGGAGCTGTTTTTT.